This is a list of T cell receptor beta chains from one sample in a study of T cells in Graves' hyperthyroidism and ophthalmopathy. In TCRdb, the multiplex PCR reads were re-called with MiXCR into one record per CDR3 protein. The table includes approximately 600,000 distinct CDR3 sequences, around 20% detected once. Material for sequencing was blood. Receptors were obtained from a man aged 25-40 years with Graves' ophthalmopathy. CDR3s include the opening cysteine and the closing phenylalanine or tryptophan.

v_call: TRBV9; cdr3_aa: CASSVGVVGSTDTQYF
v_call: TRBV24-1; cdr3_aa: CATSDKDRERNNQPQHF
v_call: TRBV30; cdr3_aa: CAWSLRGANIQYF
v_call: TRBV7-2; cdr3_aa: CASSLDRGRSADTQYF
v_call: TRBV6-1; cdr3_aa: CASTNGEEQYF
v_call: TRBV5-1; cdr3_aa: CASSLPTAAEAFF
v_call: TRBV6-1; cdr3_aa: CASSYTASTDTQYF
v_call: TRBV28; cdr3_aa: CASSLRGFNQPQHF
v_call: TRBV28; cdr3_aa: CASSLTRGWYTEAFF
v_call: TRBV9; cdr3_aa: CASSVGAGETDTQYF
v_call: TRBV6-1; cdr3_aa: CASSERRGGATPYQETQYF
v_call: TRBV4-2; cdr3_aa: CASSQEIAYEQYF
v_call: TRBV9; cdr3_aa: CASNDIGPGGKPLHF
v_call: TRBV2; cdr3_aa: CASSGIGTGVQPQHF
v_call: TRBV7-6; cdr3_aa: CASSLDGGDRGRMSGANVLTF
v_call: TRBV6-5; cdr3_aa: CASSSLTGGHYGYTF
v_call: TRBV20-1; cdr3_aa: CSAVWQGSSYEQYF
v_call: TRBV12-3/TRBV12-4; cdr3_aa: CASSFLQETQYF
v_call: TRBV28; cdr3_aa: CASGDTQTGTDTQYF
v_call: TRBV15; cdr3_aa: CATGSGELFF
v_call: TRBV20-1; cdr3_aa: CSATSTSGSTDTQYF
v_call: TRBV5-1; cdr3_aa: CASSSLGETGRYEQYF
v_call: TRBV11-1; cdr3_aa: CASSSFPIAGRSQYF
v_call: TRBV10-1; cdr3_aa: CASSERTEDAGTRRREQFF
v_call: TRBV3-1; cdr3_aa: CASSPTWNSNYGYTF
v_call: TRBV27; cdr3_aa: CASSPQTSGPEQYF
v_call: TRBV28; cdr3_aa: CASSFPLRAGEQYF
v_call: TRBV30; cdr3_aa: CAWRDTGMGTGELFF
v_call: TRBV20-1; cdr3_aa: CSGGTSGIGGELFF
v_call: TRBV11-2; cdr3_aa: CASRLIRRANYGYTF
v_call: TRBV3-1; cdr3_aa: CASSQVDVGGANVLTF
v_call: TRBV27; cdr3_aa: CASSPFGDRDTGELFF
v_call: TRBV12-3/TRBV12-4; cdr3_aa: CASSNPGSANNSPLHF
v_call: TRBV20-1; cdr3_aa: CSAHSSGRGNEQFF
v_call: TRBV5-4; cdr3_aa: CASSPLATISNTEAFF
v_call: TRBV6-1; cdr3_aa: CASNPGQGAYEQYF
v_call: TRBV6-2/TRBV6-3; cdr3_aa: CASSSRGAGANVLTF
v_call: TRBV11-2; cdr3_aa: CASSLGSLPTEAFF
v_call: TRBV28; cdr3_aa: CASSLGGQSYNEQFF
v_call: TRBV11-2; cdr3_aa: CASRLAGKETQYF
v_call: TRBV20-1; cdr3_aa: CSARERASTGELFF
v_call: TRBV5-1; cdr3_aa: CASSLRAGDTGELFF
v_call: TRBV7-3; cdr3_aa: CASSLIRDSYNEQFF
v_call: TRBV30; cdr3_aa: CAWSDWTGGKNTGELFF
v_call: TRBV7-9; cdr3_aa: CASSFFQVAGTLQETQYF
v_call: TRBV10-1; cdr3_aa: CASSESAGLQETQYF
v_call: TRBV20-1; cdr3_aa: CSASPLVRSGCNGQFF
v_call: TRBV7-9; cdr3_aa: CASSLAGDAGQYF
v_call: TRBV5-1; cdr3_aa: CASSRGLAGLLSYEQYF
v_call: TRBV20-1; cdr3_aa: CSARDAGVDNQPQHF
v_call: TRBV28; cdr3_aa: CASSLWDLQNTEAFF
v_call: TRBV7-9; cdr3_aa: CASSVSGTNLPNEQFF
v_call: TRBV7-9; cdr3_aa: CASSLDLITEAFF
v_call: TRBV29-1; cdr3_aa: CSVSGRGSYNEQFF
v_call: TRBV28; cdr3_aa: CAITQGARNQPQHF
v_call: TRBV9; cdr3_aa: CASSASGSLYNEQFF